This T cell receptor (beta chain) was observed in a study of radiation and T cells in renal cell carcinoma. Study results and caveats: In blood, top tumor clones expanded by 2 weeks, shrinking by 4.

Germline lookup yields CDR1 SEHNR and CDR2 FQNEAQ (reference sequence). The CDR3 extends over 16 amino acids. V trimming: 3 bases; J trimming: 2 bases; junction bases outside the gene matches: 9. Profiling relied on immunoSEQ multiplex PCR, and the TCRdb table lists in-frame clones only, not all of them. The sample has over 85,000 clones; roughly 80% are singletons. This sample's time point: blood 4 weeks post-SBRT, at nephrectomy. The treatment was: 15 Gy SBRT to primary tumor, nephrectomy 4 weeks later. Nephrectomy followed 15 Gy stereotactic body radiation by 4 weeks. The tumor was a clear cell renal cell carcinoma. About this clone itself: The antigen is undetermined.

Here the sequenced sample was blood, taken from a patient whose treatment included radiotherapy and nephrectomy. The chain links TRBV7-9 to TRBJ2-5; 7 bases align to TRBD1. This receptor was identified in a man in his forties or fifties with renal cell carcinoma. CDR3 coding DNA: TGTGCCAGCAGCTTCCGACAGGGAAGGGCACAAGAGACCCAGTACTTC. Translated, it gives CASSFRQGRAQETQYF.